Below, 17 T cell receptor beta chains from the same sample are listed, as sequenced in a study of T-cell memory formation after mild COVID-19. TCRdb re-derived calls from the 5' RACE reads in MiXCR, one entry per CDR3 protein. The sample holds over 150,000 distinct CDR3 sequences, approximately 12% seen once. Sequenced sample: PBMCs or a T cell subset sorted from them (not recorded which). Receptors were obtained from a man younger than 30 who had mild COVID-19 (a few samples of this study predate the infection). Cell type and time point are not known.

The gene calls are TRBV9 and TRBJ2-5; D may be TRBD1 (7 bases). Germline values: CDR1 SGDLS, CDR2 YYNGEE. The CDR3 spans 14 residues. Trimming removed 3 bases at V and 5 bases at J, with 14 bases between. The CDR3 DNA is TGTGCCAGCAGCGGGTCAGGGGGGACGGAGACCCAGTACTTC. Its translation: CASSGSGGTETQYF.

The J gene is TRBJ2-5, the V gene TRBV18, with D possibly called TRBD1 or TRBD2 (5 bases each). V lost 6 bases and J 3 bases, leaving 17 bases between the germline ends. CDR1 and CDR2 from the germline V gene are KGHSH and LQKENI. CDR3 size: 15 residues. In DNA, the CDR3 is TGTGCCAGCTCCCCCTTCTCCGGGACCGAAGAGACCCAGTACTTC. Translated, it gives CASSPFSGTEETQYF. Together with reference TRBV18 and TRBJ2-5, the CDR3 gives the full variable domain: NAGVMQNPRHLVRRRGQEARLRCSPMKGHSHVYWYRQLPEEGLKFMVYLQKENIIDESGMPKERFSAEFPKEGPSILRIQQVVRGDSAAYFCASSPFSGTEETQYFGPGTRLLVL.

CDR3 sequence: CASSWPGQGNEKLFF. The CDR3 coding sequence is TGTGCCAGCAGCTGGCCGGGACAGGGGAATGAAAAACTGTTTTTT. The V and J genes are TRBV7-2 and TRBJ1-4, with 10 bases aligning to TRBD1. There are 15 residues in the CDR3. V shed 4 bases, J shed 5 bases, and the junction held 4 bases outside the gene matches. The germline CDR1 and CDR2 sequences are SGHTA and FQGNSA.

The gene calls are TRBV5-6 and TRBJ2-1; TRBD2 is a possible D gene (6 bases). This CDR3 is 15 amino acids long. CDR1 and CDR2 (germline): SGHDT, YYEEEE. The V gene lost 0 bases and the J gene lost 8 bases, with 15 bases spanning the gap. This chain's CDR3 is CASSLVRGNSYEQFF. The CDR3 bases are TGTGCCAGCAGCTTGGTCCGGGGGAACAGCTATGAGCAGTTCTTC.

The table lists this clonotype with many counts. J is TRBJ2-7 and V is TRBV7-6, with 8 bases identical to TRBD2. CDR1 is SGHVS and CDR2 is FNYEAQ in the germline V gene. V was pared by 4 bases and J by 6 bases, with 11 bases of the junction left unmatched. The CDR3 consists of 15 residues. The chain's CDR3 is CASSSGGRARGEQYF. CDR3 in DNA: TGTGCCAGCAGCTCGGGGGGGCGAGCTCGGGGCGAGCAGTACTTC.

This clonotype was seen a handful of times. The CDR3 DNA sequence: TGCAGCGTTGAAGATTGGACGCAGACGAACACCGGGGAGCTGTTTTTT. Residues: CSVEDWTQTNTGELFF. The chain carries TRBV29-1 and TRBJ2-2; D is unclear. Germline CDR1 reads SQVTM; CDR2 reads ANQGSEA. The V end was cut by 0 bases, the J end by 0 bases, with 11 bases between. The CDR3 extends over 16 amino acids.

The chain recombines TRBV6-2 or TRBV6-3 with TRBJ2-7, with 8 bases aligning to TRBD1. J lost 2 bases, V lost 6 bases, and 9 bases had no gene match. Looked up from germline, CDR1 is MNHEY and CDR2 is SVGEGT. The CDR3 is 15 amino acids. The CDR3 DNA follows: TGTGCCAGCAGGCACCGGGACAGGAACGCCTACGAGCAGTACTTC. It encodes CASRHRDRNAYEQYF.

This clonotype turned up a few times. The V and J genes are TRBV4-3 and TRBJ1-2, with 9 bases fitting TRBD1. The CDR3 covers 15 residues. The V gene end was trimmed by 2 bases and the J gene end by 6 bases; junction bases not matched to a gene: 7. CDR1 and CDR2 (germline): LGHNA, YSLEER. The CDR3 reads CASSQFGTGTNGYTF. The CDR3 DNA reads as TGCGCCAGCAGCCAATTCGGGACAGGGACTAATGGCTACACCTTC.

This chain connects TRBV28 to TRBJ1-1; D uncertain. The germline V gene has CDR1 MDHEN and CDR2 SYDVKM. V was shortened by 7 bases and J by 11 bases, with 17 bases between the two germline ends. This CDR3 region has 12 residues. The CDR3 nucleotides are TGTGCCAGCAACAACCCAGGTTACGGGGCTTTCTTT. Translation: CASNNPGYGAFF.

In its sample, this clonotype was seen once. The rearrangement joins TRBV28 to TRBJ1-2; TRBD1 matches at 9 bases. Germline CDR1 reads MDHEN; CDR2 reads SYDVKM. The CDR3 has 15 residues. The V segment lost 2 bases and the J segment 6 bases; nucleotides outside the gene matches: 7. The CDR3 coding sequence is TGTGCCAGCAGTTTAGGGCCCGGACAGGGGAATGGCTACACCTTC. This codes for CASSLGPGQGNGYTF.

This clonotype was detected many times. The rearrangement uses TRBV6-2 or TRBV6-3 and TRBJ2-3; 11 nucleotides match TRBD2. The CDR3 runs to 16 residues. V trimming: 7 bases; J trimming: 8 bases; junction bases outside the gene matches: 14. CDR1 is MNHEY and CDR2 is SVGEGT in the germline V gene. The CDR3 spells CASTLLRLAGGLTQYF. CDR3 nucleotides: TGTGCCAGCACCCTCCTTCGTTTAGCGGGGGGGCTTACGCAGTATTTT.

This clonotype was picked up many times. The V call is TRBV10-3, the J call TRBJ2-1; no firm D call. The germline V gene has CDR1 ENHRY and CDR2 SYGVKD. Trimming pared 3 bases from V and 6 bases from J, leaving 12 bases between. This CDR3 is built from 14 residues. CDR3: CAISDRLEGNEQFF. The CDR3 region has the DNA TGTGCCATCAGTGATCGTCTTGAAGGCAATGAGCAGTTCTTC.

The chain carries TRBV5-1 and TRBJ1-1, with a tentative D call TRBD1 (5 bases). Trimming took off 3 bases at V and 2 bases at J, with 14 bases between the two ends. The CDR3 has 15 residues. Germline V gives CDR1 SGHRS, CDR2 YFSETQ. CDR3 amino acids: CASSSGTDINTEAFF. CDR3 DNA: TGCGCCAGCAGCTCCGGGACGGATATAAACACTGAAGCTTTCTTT.

The CDR3 nucleotides read TGTGCCAGCAGCTCCGGGCCCGGGACAGGGGGCTTTGGCAATGAGCAGTTCTTC. Amino acid sequence: CASSSGPGTGGFGNEQFF. The chain combines TRBV7-2 with TRBJ2-1; 12 nucleotides agree with TRBD1. This CDR3 contains 18 residues. Losses at the gene ends were 4 bases for V and 6 bases for J; bases not matched to a gene: 13. Per germline, CDR1 SGHTA and CDR2 FQGNSA.

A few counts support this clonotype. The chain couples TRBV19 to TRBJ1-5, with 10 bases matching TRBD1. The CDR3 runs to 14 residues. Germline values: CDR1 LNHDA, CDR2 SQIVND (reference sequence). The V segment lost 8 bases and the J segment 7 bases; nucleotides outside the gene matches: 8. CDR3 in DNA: TGTGCCAGTTCGACAGGGGGCTTAGACCAGCCCCAGCATTTT. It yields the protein CASSTGGLDQPQHF.

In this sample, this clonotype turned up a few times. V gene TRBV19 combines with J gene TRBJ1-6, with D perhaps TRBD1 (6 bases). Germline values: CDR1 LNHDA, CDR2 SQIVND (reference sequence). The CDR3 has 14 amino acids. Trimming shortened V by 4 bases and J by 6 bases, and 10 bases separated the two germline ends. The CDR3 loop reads CASSTSGVNSPLHF. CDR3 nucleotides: TGTGCCAGTAGTACCTCAGGGGTTAATTCACCCCTCCACTTT.

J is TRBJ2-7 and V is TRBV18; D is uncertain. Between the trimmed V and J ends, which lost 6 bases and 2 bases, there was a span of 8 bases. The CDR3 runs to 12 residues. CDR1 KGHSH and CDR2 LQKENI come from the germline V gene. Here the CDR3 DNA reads TGTGCCAGCTCGACCGGAGCCTACGAGCAGTACTTC. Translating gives CASSTGAYEQYF.